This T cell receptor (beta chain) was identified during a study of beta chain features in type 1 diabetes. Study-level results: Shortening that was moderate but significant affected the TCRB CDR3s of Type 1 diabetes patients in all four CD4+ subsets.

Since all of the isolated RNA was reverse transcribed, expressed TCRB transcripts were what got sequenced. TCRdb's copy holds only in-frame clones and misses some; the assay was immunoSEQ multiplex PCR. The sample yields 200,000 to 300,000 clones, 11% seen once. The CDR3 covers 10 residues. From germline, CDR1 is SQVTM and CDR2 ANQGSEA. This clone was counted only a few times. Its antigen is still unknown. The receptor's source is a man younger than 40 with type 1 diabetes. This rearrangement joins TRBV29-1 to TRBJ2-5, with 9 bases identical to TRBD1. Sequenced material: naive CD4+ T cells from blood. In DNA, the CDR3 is TGCAGTACAGGGGGCGAGACCCAGTACTTC. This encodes CSTGGETQYF. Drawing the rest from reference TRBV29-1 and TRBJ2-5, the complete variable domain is SAVISQKPSRDICQRGTSLTIQCQVDSQVTMMFWYRQQPGQSLTLIATANQGSEATYESGFVIDKFPISRPNLTFSTLTVSNMSPEDSSIYLCSTGGETQYFGPGTRLLVL.